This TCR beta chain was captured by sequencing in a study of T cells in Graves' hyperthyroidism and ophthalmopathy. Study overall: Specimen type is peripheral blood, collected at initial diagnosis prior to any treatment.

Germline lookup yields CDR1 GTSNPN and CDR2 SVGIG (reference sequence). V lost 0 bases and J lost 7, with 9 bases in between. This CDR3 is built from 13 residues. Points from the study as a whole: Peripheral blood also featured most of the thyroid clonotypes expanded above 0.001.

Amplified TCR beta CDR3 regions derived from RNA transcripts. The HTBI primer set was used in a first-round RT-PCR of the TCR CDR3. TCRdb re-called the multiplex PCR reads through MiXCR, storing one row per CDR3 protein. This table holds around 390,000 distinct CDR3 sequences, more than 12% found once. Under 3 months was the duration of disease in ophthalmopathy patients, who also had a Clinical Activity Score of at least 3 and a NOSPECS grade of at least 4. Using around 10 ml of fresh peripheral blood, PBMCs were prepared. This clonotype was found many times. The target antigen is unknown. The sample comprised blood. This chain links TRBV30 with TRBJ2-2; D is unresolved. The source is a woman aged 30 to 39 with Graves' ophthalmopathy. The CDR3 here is CAWSVISGGELFF. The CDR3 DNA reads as TGTGCCTGGAGTGTAATCTCGGGCGGGGAGCTGTTTTTT.